The 10 T cell receptor beta chains below all came from one sample that was sequenced in a study of T-cell reconstitution after alpha-beta-depleted transplantation in children. A TCRbeta library incorporating unique molecular identifiers was prepared. TCRdb passed the PCR reads through MiXCR, listing each CDR3 protein once. The sample holds a few hundred thousand distinct CDR3 sequences, roughly 30% seen once. The material sequenced was PBMCs, taken before TCRalphabeta/CD19-depleted stem cell transplant. These receptor sequences come from a boy in the first two years of life with Wiskott-Aldrich syndrome, due to receive a stem cell transplant.

The chain recombines TRBV9 with TRBJ2-3, with 8 bases fitting TRBD2. Germline trimming cut 6 bases from V and 3 bases from J; bases unmatched to any gene: 6. The germline CDR1 and CDR2 sequences are SGDLS and YYNGEE. The CDR3 consists of 14 residues. In nucleotides, the CDR3 is TGTGCCAGCAACATCGCTAGCGGGACAGATACGCAGTATTTT. Translation gives CASNIASGTDTQYF.

This chain uses TRBV12-3 or TRBV12-4 with TRBJ2-5, with TRBD2 matching 7 bases. V lost 6 bases and J lost 3; bases outside the gene matches: 1. This CDR3 has 12 residues. The CDR3: CASRGTKETQYF. The DNA for the CDR3 is TGTGCCAGCAGGGGGACTAAAGAGACCCAGTACTTC.

The chain carries TRBV12-3 or TRBV12-4 and TRBJ2-2, with 10 bases lining up with TRBD2. V dropped 2 bases and J dropped 0; count of bases not matched to a gene: 6. This CDR3 has 18 amino acids. The CDR3 protein is CASSLRLAGVPNTGELFF. CDR3 coding DNA: TGTGCCAGCAGTTTAAGGCTAGCGGGAGTACCGAACACCGGGGAGCTGTTTTTT.

This clonotype occurred a few times. The rearrangement joins TRBV18 to TRBJ2-2; 12 bases map to TRBD2. Germline CDR1 and CDR2: KGHSH and LQKENI. V lost 3 bases to trimming and J lost 4 bases; unmatched junction nucleotides: 3. The CDR3 is 16 amino acids. The CDR3 sequence: CASSPTTSGGTGELFF. Here the CDR3 DNA reads TGTGCCAGCTCACCTACGACTAGCGGGGGCACCGGGGAGCTGTTTTTT.

V gene TRBV20-1 combines with J gene TRBJ2-1, with 14 bases fitting TRBD2. The CDR3 covers 19 residues. Germline trimming cut 6 bases from V and 0 bases from J; bases unmatched to any gene: 13. Germline CDR1 reads DFQATT; CDR2 reads SNEGSKA (reference sequence). CDR3 loop: CSALQTGTSGRSSYNEQFF. The CDR3 region has the DNA TGCAGTGCCCTTCAGACCGGGACTAGCGGGAGAAGCTCCTACAATGAGCAGTTCTTC.

The rearrangement links TRBV20-1 to TRBJ2-1, with 10 bases aligning to TRBD2. Germline CDR1 reads DFQATT; CDR2 reads SNEGSKA (reference sequence). The CDR3 is made up of 16 amino acids. Trimming at V came to 1 base and at J to 4 bases, leaving 7 bases not matched to a gene. CDR3 region: CSARVTSGEGYNEQFF. The CDR3 DNA follows: TGCAGTGCTAGAGTAACTAGCGGGGAGGGTTACAATGAGCAGTTCTTC.

This clonotype was counted a few times. The chain carries TRBV5-1 and TRBJ2-3, with no clear D. The CDR3 is 14 amino acids. V gave up 4 bases and J gave up 3 bases, with 12 bases separating them. Germline CDR1 and CDR2: SGHRS and YFSETQ. The CDR3 reads CASSPNAPTDTQYF. As DNA, the CDR3 is TGCGCCAGCAGCCCGAACGCTCCAACAGATACGCAGTATTTT. Combining the CDR3 with reference TRBV5-1 and TRBJ2-3 gives the whole variable domain KAGVTQTPRYLIKTRGQQVTLSCSPISGHRSVSWYQQTPGQGLQFLFEYFSETQRNKGNFPGRFSGRQFSNSRSEMNVSTLELGDSALYLCASSPNAPTDTQYFGPGTRLTVL.

This clonotype occurred a few times. This sequence joins TRBV12-3 or TRBV12-4 and TRBJ1-1; a possible D gene is TRBD1 (5 bases). V lost 6 bases and J lost 6, with 17 bases in between. The CDR3 totals 14 residues. CDR3 in DNA: TGTGCCAGCAGCCTCGGACGGCGGGGCGCTGAAGCTTTCTTT. Residues: CASSLGRRGAEAFF.

This clonotype showed up just a few times. The rearrangement uses TRBV12-3 or TRBV12-4 and TRBJ1-5, with D uncertain. Trimming removed 5 bases at V and 5 bases at J, with 10 bases between. The CDR3 sequence is 13 residues long. CDR3 bases: TGTGCCAGCAGTGGTTCCTGGTATCAGCCCCAGCATTTT. As protein: CASSGSWYQPQHF.

The chain uses TRBV11-2 and TRBJ2-1; 8 bases align to TRBD2. J was trimmed by 5 bases and V by 5 bases; bases with no gene match: 11. Germline V gives CDR1 SGHAT, CDR2 FQNNGV. The CDR3 loop spans 16 amino acids. Here the CDR3 reads CASSRGVVAGHNEQFF. The CDR3 DNA reads as TGTGCCAGCAGCCGTGGGGTGGTAGCGGGGCACAATGAGCAGTTCTTC.